This is a list of T cell receptor beta chains from one sample in a study of human T cells and chemical hapten exposure. TCRdb re-called the RACE reads with MiXCR, one entry per CDR3 protein. The table has 42,000 or so distinct CDR3 sequences, under 5% seen once. The sequenced sample was whole blood, obtained in connection with sensitization to the hapten diphenylcyclopropenone (DPC). The receptors stem from a man aged 45-60 years with alopecia areata. Some clones in this sample may be carry-over from other donors' samples. Each CDR3 is given with its conserved first and last residue. Fields, in order: J gene, V gene, D gene, clone size, CDR3 DNA, CDR3 protein. A D gene is named only where the DNA matches it firmly. Clone size is not always given. Where it is, it says once, few, many or a class for expanded clones.

J: TRBJ2-1
V: TRBV6-4
D: TRBD2
size: many
DNA: TGTGCCAGCAGCCTCGGACTAGCCGGGAGGAGCTCCTACAATGAGCAGTTCTTC
CDR3: CASSLGLAGRSSYNEQFF

J: TRBJ2-3
V: TRBV20-1
D: NA
size: few
DNA: TGCAGTGCTAGAGACTGGAGGGCGGCAGATACGCAGTATTTT
CDR3: CSARDWRAADTQYF

J: TRBJ2-1
V: TRBV6-2/TRBV6-3
D: NA
size: many
DNA: TGTGCCAGCAGTTACTCGAGAGCGCCGGAGGGCAATGAGCAGTTCTTC
CDR3: CASSYSRAPEGNEQFF

J: TRBJ1-5
V: TRBV14
D: NA
size: NA
DNA: TGTGCCAGCAGCCAAACAGGGCTGCCCCAGCATTTT
CDR3: CASSQTGLPQHF

J: TRBJ2-2
V: TRBV5-1
D: NA
size: many
DNA: TGCGCCAGCAGCTTGACAGGGCGGGGTAACACCGGGGAGCTGTTTTTT
CDR3: CASSLTGRGNTGELFF

J: TRBJ1-5
V: TRBV6-6
D: TRBD1
size: many
DNA: TGTGCCAGCAGCCTAACAGGGGAACAGCCCCAGCATTTT
CDR3: CASSLTGEQPQHF

J: TRBJ2-3
V: TRBV10-3
D: TRBD2
size: many
DNA: TGTGCCATCAGCCCGGGACTAGGCACAGATACGCAGTATTTT
CDR3: CAISPGLGTDTQYF

J: TRBJ1-4
V: TRBV4-1
D: NA
size: NA
DNA: TGCGCCAGCAGCCGAAGTATTGTTCGGGACCCTAATGAAAAACTGTTTTTT
CDR3: CASSRSIVRDPNEKLFF

J: TRBJ2-3
V: TRBV11-3
D: NA
size: many
DNA: TGTGCCAGCAGCTCGGGACCACCAGATACGCAGTATTTT
CDR3: CASSSGPPDTQYF

J: TRBJ2-7
V: TRBV3-1
D: NA
size: many
DNA: TGTGCCAGCAGCCAAGGAAGGGGCTACGAGCAGTACTTC
CDR3: CASSQGRGYEQYF

J: TRBJ2-3
V: TRBV12-3/TRBV12-4
D: NA
size: many
DNA: TGTGCCAGCAGCGAAGTCCCAGATACGCAGTATTTT
CDR3: CASSEVPDTQYF

J: TRBJ2-7
V: TRBV7-2
D: TRBD2
size: few
DNA: TGTGCCAGCAGCTTCACCGGGACTAGCGGGAGCGCCTACGAGCAGTACTTC
CDR3: CASSFTGTSGSAYEQYF

J: TRBJ1-5
V: TRBV18
D: NA
size: NA
DNA: TGTGCCAGCTCAACGACAGGAATTGATTCGCCCCAGCATTTT
CDR3: CASSTTGIDSPQHF

J: TRBJ2-1
V: TRBV20-1
D: TRBD2
size: many
DNA: TGCAGTGCTGGACTAGCGGGAGTACTCTACAATGAGCAGTTCTTC
CDR3: CSAGLAGVLYNEQFF

J: TRBJ1-5
V: TRBV2
D: NA
size: few
DNA: TGTGCCAGCAGCGATGGGACCGAATATAATCAGCCCCAGCATTTT
CDR3: CASSDGTEYNQPQHF

J: TRBJ1-2
V: TRBV7-8
D: NA
size: many
DNA: TGTGCCAGCAGCTTAGCGGGCAGGGCAGGGTATGGCTACACCTTC
CDR3: CASSLAGRAGYGYTF

J: TRBJ2-3
V: TRBV6-2/TRBV6-3
D: TRBD2
size: few
DNA: TGTGCCAGCAGTTATCCTGCGGGAGGGACAGATACGCAGTATTTT
CDR3: CASSYPAGGTDTQYF

J: TRBJ2-5
V: TRBV29-1
D: NA
size: many
DNA: TGCAGCGTTGATAAGAATCAAGAGACCCAGTACTTC
CDR3: CSVDKNQETQYF

J: TRBJ2-3
V: TRBV5-1
D: NA
size: many
DNA: TGCGCCAGCAAGCCGATGAGTGGAGATACGCAGTATTTT
CDR3: CASKPMSGDTQYF

J: TRBJ1-2
V: TRBV5-1
D: NA
size: few
DNA: TGCGCCAGCAGCTCTGGGACGGCTTGGGGCTATGGCTACACCTTC
CDR3: CASSSGTAWGYGYTF

J: TRBJ2-1
V: TRBV7-8
D: TRBD2
size: many
DNA: TGTGCCAGCAGCTTAGGGACTAGCGGGAGCTCCTACAATGAGCAGTTCTTC
CDR3: CASSLGTSGSSYNEQFF

J: TRBJ1-3
V: TRBV7-2
D: NA
size: few
DNA: TGTGCCAGCAGCTTAGCTGGGAGGGCCCCTGGAAACACCATATATTTT
CDR3: CASSLAGRAPGNTIYF

J: TRBJ2-5
V: TRBV24-1
D: NA
size: many
DNA: TGTGCCACCAGTGACCCGGGACTCGAGCATGCGGAGACCCAGTACTTC
CDR3: CATSDPGLEHAETQYF

J: TRBJ2-1
V: TRBV28
D: NA
size: many
DNA: TGTGCCAGCAGTATTGGGACTTCCCATGAGCAGTTCTTC
CDR3: CASSIGTSHEQFF

J: TRBJ2-3
V: TRBV6-4
D: TRBD2
size: many
DNA: TGTGCCAGCAGTGGTAGCGGGGTTCGCACAGATACGCAGTATTTT
CDR3: CASSGSGVRTDTQYF

J: TRBJ2-3
V: TRBV5-1
D: TRBD2
size: many
DNA: TGCGCCAGCAGAGTCCGAGCGGGAGTGTTAGATACGCAGTATTTT
CDR3: CASRVRAGVLDTQYF

J: TRBJ2-2
V: TRBV10-1
D: NA
size: many
DNA: TGCGCCAGCAGTGAGTTACAGACTGGCGGGGAGCTGTTTTTT
CDR3: CASSELQTGGELFF

J: TRBJ2-3
V: TRBV6-6
D: NA
size: NA
DNA: TGTGCCAGCAGTTACTCCTCACAGCTCCCCACAGATACGCAGTATTTT
CDR3: CASSYSSQLPTDTQYF

J: TRBJ2-2
V: TRBV6-1
D: TRBD2
size: many
DNA: TGTGCCAGCAGTGTCTTAGCGGGGGCGACCGGGGAGCTGTTTTTT
CDR3: CASSVLAGATGELFF

J: TRBJ1-4
V: TRBV20-1
D: NA
size: medium-sized
DNA: TGCAGTGCCGAAACGGGGGCAACTAATGAAAAACTGTTTTTT
CDR3: CSAETGATNEKLFF

J: TRBJ1-1
V: TRBV28
D: NA
size: few
DNA: TGTGCCAGCAGGGGGCAAGGGATCACTGAAGCTTTCTTT
CDR3: CASRGQGITEAFF

J: TRBJ2-5
V: TRBV27
D: NA
size: many
DNA: TGTGCCAGCAGTCCAACTAGCCCCTGGGAGACCCAGTACTTC
CDR3: CASSPTSPWETQYF

J: TRBJ2-1
V: TRBV7-7
D: TRBD2
size: many
DNA: TGTGCTAGCAGCTTACAGGCGGGAGCCAATGAGCAGTTCTTC
CDR3: CASSLQAGANEQFF

J: TRBJ1-1
V: TRBV4-2
D: TRBD1
size: many
DNA: TGTGCCAGCAGCCAAGTTGGAAACAGGGGGTCTGGCACTGAAGCTTTCTTT
CDR3: CASSQVGNRGSGTEAFF

J: TRBJ2-2
V: TRBV29-1
D: NA
size: many
DNA: TGCAGCGGAACCGGGGACACCCACACCGGGGAGCTGTTTTTT
CDR3: CSGTGDTHTGELFF

J: TRBJ1-2
V: TRBV7-2
D: NA
size: many
DNA: TGTGCCAGCAGCTTAGTTCGGGCACAAGCGGGCGGCTACACCTTC
CDR3: CASSLVRAQAGGYTF

J: TRBJ1-3
V: TRBV5-1
D: TRBD1
size: many
DNA: TGCGCCAGCAGCCGACAGGGGATAGGCGACGGAAACACCATATATTTT
CDR3: CASSRQGIGDGNTIYF